This T cell receptor (beta chain) was sequenced in a study of CD4+ T cells in melanoma. Study-wide points: A reported correlation linked neoantigen-specific CD4+ T cells to CD8+, macrophage and B cell function. Diverse differentiation states were reported for melanoma neoantigen-specific CD4+ T cells.

As to this clone: The target antigen is unknown.

Method: immunoSEQ multiplex PCR; TCRdb's copy keeps in-frame clones and lacks some. The sample carries about 13,000 clones, 70% to 80% recorded once. The receptor's source is a human donor with melanoma. Sequencing was carried out using cells from a culture (not recorded whether cultured in vitro).

The CDR3 DNA sequence: TGTGCCAGCAGTGCAGGGGGCGTAGGTCAGCCCCAGCATTTT. Amino acid sequence: CASSAGGVGQPQHF. This sequence joins TRBV2 and TRBJ1-5, with TRBD1 matching over 8 bases. CDR1 and CDR2 (germline): SNHLY, FYNNEI. The CDR3 covers 14 residues. V dropped 4 bases and J dropped 6; count of bases not matched to a gene: 5.